The present TCR beta chain was sequenced within a study of Ad26.COV2.S vaccination and SARS-CoV-2 variants. The wider study: The trial was COV1001 and the donor's arm was Ad26.COV2.S. Ad26.COV2.S, an intramuscular injection, was given once or twice 56 days apart. Whole-study findings and limits: Those who received vaccine or placebo ended up with similar non-spike TCR breadth.

Worth noting for this clone: The antigen is not known.

The CDR3 spans 14 residues. V shed 8 bases, J shed 3 bases, and the junction held 6 bases outside the gene matches. Germline V lookup: CDR1 SQVTM, CDR2 ANQGSEA. Profiling relied on immunoSEQ multiplex PCR, and the TCRdb table lists in-frame clones only, not all of them. The table lists about 320,000 clones, approximately 86% of them singletons. Treatment defined: around 19 received Ad26.COV2.S at low or high dose, single or two shots; about five received placebo; per-sample allocation not given. Collection of the samples took place on day 63 after the first injection of vaccine or placebo. An 18-55-year-old adult in Boston served as donor.

This clonotype originated in a person aged 18-60 years who received the Ad26.COV2.S COVID-19 vaccine or a placebo. The V gene is TRBV29-1, the J gene TRBJ2-3, with 12 bases matching TRBD2. The sample consisted of peripheral blood, taken in a trial of Ad26.COV2.S vaccine versus placebo. CDR3 protein: CSLTGLAGTDTQYF. In nucleotides, the CDR3 is TGCAGCTTAACCGGACTAGCGGGGACAGATACGCAGTATTTT.